Included here is one T cell receptor (beta chain) sequence, with context. Antigen specificity is unknown. Generated by immunoSEQ multiplex PCR, the TCRdb table keeps only in-frame clones and is missing some. The top ten hold 7.5% to 9.5% of the sample, which has approximately 150,000 clones, about 78% seen once. Each patient's relapse followed autologous stem cell transplantation, and brentuximab vedotin exposure varied. This record comes from a study of PD-1 blockade in classical Hodgkin lymphoma. As for the study in general: The nivolumab dose that patients received was 3 mg/kg, given intravenously every 2 weeks.

The length of the CDR3 is 17 residues. General observations from the study: Newly diagnosed and completely responding patients shared comparable baseline diversity. The study found that TCR diversity rose significantly by C4D1 in CD4+ but not CD8+ cells. With respect to the repertoire differences, their causes, possibly disease activity or prior therapy, remain undefined.

Source: peripheral blood mononuclear cells (PBMCs), taken before the second cycle of nivolumab. This TCR derives from a human donor with classical Hodgkin lymphoma. The V gene is TRBV12-1, the J gene TRBJ2-1. TRBV12-1 is a pseudogene segment. CDR3 region: CASSFGGRDLLPNEQFF. The CDR3 nucleotides read TGTGCCAGCAGCTTTGGTGGACGGGACCTACTACCTAATGAGCAGTTCTTC.